Sequencing of this T cell receptor beta chain was carried out in a study of cytomegalovirus exposure and HLA in healthy donors. Study in general: Ancestry clustering placed around four fifths of over 300 genotyped donors in the Caucasian-associated cluster.

13 Jbeta primers and 60 Vbeta primers were used for the PCR. The data were produced by immunoSEQ multiplex PCR, yet TCRdb's version contains in-frame clones alone and is incomplete. The sample holds about 250,000 clones, about nine tenths seen once. The table lists this clone with a count of one. An end of the junction does not agree with germline; a read error may underlie this. Germline V lookup: CDR1 SEHNR, CDR2 FQNEAQ (reference sequence). The CDR3 loop spans 12 amino acids. The sample comprised PBMCs. This chain joins TRBV7-9 and TRBJ1-5; 7 nucleotides agree with TRBD1. This sequence was found in a girl under 10 years old in good health and CMV-seronegative. For the CDR3, the DNA is TGTTCCAGCAGCCCCCAGGGGGGGCCCCAGCATTTT. Residues: CSSSPQGGPQHF.